This T cell receptor (beta chain) was documented in a study of T cells in Graves' hyperthyroidism and ophthalmopathy. Study-wide results and caveats: Ophthalmopathy could be told apart from stable hyperthyroidism with a 13 V-J model. The model made its ophthalmopathy prediction, and onset followed a median approximately 6.5 months later.

What was amplified from RNA transcripts were TCR beta CDR3 regions. During a first-round RT-PCR of the TCR CDR3, the HTBI primer set was used. Using its own MiXCR run on the multiplex PCR reads, TCRdb lists one record per CDR3 protein. This table holds hundreds of thousands of distinct CDR3 sequences, 14% to 15% found once. A patient was excluded if there was uncontrolled infection, other autoimmune disease, pregnancy or lactation. Diagnoses were established using clinical symptoms, serum thyroxine and TRAb, thyroid ultrasound and orbital computed tomography. As to this clonotype: Its antigen remains unknown.

Sequencing was done on a sample of blood. The receptor comes from a man in his late teens or twenties with Graves' ophthalmopathy.

DNA of the CDR3: TGTGCCAGCAGCTTGGAGCGGGAGAAAGGGGCCAAAAACATTCAGTACTTC. It specifies CASSLEREKGAKNIQYF. V usage is TRBV5-4 and J usage is TRBJ2-4, with 8 bases identical to TRBD2. The CDR3 sequence is 17 residues long. The V segment lost 0 bases and the J segment 1 base; nucleotides outside the gene matches: 6. CDR1 and CDR2 from the germline V gene are SGHNT and YYREEE (reference sequence).